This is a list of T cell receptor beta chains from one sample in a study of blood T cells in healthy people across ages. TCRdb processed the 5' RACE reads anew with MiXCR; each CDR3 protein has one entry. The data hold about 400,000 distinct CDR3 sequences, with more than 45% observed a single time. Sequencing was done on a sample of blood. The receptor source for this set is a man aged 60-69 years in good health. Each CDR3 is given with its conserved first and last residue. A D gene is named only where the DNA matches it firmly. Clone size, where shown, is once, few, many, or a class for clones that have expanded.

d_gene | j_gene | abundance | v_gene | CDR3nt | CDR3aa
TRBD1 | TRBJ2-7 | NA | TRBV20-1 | TGCAGTGCGAGGGACAGGGCTAACGAGCAGTACTTC | CSARDRANEQYF
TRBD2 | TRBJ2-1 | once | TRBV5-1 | TGCGCCAGCAGACCTATACTAGCGGGGCTTGACAATGAGCAGTTCTTC | CASRPILAGLDNEQFF
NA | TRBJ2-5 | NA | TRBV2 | TGTGCCAGCAGTGTGATGATGGAGACCCAGTACTTC | CASSVMMETQYF
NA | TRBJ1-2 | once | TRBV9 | TGTGCCAGCAGCCTCACCTCCTATGGCTACACCTTC | CASSLTSYGYTF
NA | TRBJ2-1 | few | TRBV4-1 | TGCGCCAGCAGCCAAGATCGGGTCTCCCCCCACGATGAGCAGTTCTTC | CASSQDRVSPHDEQFF
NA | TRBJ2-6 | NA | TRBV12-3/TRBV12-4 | TGTGCCAGCAAGAGGGCCGTAAGGGGCCCGTCGGGGGCCAACGTCCTGACTTTC | CASKRAVRGPSGANVLTF
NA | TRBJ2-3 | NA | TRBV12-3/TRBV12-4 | TGTGCCAGCAGTTTAGCGCCGGCGGGGCCCCTCCGCACAGATACGCAGTATTTT | CASSLAPAGPLRTDTQYF
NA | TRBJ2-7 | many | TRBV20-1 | TGCAGCGCCGGGGCCGCATCCCACGAGCAGTACTTC | CSAGAASHEQYF
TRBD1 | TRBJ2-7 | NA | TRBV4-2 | TGTGCCAGCAGCCCGGGACAGGACTACGAGCAGTACTTC | CASSPGQDYEQYF
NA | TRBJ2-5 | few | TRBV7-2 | TGTGCCAGCAGCCCGCGCCGCCGGCAAGAGACCCAGTACTTC | CASSPRRRQETQYF
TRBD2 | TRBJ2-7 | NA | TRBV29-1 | TGCAGCGCCAACCTAGCGGGGGACTCCTACGAGCAGTACTTC | CSANLAGDSYEQYF
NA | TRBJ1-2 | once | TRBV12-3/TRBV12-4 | TGTGCCAGCAGTTTTGTCGTCCAGGGAAATAACTATGGCTACACCTTC | CASSFVVQGNNYGYTF
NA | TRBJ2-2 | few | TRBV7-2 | TGTGCCAGCAGCCCACAGAACACCGGGGAGCTGTTTTTT | CASSPQNTGELFF
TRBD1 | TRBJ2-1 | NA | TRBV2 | TGTGCCAGCACCTTGGACAGGGGGTCGTACAATGAGCAGTTCTTC | CASTLDRGSYNEQFF
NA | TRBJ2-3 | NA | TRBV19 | TGTGCCAGTAGTATTGGTGAGGATTCAGATACGCAGTATTTT | CASSIGEDSDTQYF
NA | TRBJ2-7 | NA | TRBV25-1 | TGTGCCAGCAGTGAATTATTGCTGAGCTCCTACAATGGGCAGTACTTC | CASSELLLSSYNGQYF
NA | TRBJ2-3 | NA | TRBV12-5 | TGTGCTAGTGGCGTTGGGACCAAAGGCACAGATACGCAGTATTTT | CASGVGTKGTDTQYF
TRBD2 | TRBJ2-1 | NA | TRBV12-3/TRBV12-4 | TGTGCCAGCAGTGCGGGACTAGTGGGGAACAATGAGCAGTTCTTC | CASSAGLVGNNEQFF
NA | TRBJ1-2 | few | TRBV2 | TGTGCCAGCAGGGGAACCGGGCAGCTCTATGGCTACACCTTC | CASRGTGQLYGYTF
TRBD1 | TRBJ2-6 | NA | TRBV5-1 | TGCGCCAGCAGCTTTCTGGGCAGGGGGAGTTCTGGGGCCAACGTCCTGACTTTC | CASSFLGRGSSGANVLTF
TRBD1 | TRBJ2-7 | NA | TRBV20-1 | TGCAGTGCTAGAGAGAGGACAGGGGGCGAGCAGTACTTC | CSARERTGGEQYF
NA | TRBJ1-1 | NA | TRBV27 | TGTGCCAGCAGTTTGTCCGTGAGGGCGGCTGAAGCTTTCTTT | CASSLSVRAAEAFF
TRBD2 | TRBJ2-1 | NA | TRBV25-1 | TGTGCCAGCAGTCCCGGGACTAGCGGGGGCTTGTTCTTC | CASSPGTSGGLFF
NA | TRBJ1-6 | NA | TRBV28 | TGTGCCAGCAGTTCTTCAGGACGGGGTAATTCACCCCTCCACTTT | CASSSSGRGNSPLHF
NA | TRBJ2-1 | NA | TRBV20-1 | TGCAGTGCTAGAGTATTGGGCGGGACCGTATACAATGAGCAGTTCTTC | CSARVLGGTVYNEQFF
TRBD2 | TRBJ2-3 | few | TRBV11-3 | TGTGCCAGCAGCTCGGGACTAGCGCCACAGGGAGATACGCAGTATTTT | CASSSGLAPQGDTQYF
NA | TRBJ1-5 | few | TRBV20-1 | TGCAGTGCTAGCGGACAATTACTTTATAGCAATCAGCCCCAGCATTTT | CSASGQLLYSNQPQHF
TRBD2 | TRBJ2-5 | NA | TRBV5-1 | TGCGCCAGCAGCTTGGGCCTAGCGGGAGCCTCGTACCAAGAGACCCAGTACTTC | CASSLGLAGASYQETQYF
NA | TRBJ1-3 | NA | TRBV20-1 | TGCAGTGCTAGTACAACAGGGACTGGAAACACCATATATTTT | CSASTTGTGNTIYF
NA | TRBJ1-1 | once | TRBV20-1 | TGCAGTGCTAGAGCCCCCGGGGGCTCAAGCTCTGAAGCTTTCTTT | CSARAPGGSSSEAFF
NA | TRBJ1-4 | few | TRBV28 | TGTGCCAGCAGCCGCATGCATGCATGGGAAAAACTGTTTTTT | CASSRMHAWEKLFF
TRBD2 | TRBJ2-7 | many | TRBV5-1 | TGCGCCAGCAGCTTAAGCGGGGGACTAGAAGAGCAGTACTTC | CASSLSGGLEEQYF
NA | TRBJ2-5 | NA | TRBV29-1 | TGCAGCTATAGGGGGAATAACCAAGAGACCCAGTACTTC | CSYRGNNQETQYF
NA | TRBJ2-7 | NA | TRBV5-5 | TGTGCCAGCAGCTTGGCTACAACGATTTACGAGCAGTACTTC | CASSLATTIYEQYF
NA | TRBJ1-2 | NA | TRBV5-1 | TGCGCCAGCAGCTTGGGTGATCCAGGACAACTCTATGGCTACACCTTC | CASSLGDPGQLYGYTF
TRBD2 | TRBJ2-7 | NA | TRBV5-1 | TGCGCCAGCAGCTCGTCGACTAGCGGGGACAACGAGCAGTACTTC | CASSSSTSGDNEQYF
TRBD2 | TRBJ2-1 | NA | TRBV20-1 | TGCAGTGCTAGAGGTAGCGGGGGGGCCTACAATGAGCAGTTCTTC | CSARGSGGAYNEQFF
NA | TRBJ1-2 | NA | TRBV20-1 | TGCAGTGCTAGAGGAGGAACCTATGGCTACACCTTC | CSARGGTYGYTF
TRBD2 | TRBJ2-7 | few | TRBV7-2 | TGTGCCAGCAGCCCTTCGGGGCGGGAGTCTTTCGAGCAGTACTTC | CASSPSGRESFEQYF
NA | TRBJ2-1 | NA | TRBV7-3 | TGTGCCAGCAGTGAGGGTTATGAGCAGTTCTTC | CASSEGYEQFF
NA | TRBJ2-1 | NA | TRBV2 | TGTGCCAGCGGGAAGATGGGGGGCTCCTACAATGAGCAGTTCTTC | CASGKMGGSYNEQFF
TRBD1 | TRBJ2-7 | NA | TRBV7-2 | TGTGCCAGCAGCCCGCAATGGGGACAGGGATCCTACGAGCAGTACTTC | CASSPQWGQGSYEQYF
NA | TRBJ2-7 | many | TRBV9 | TGTGCCAGCAGCCAAGATGAGCCCTACGAGCAGTACTTC | CASSQDEPYEQYF
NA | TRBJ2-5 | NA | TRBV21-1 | TGTGCCAGTTCTAGGGGGAGGCCCCCGCAAGAGACCCAGTACTTC | CASSRGRPPQETQYF
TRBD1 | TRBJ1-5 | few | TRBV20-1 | TGCAGTGCTCCCGGACAGGGATGGAGTCAGCCCCAGCATTTT | CSAPGQGWSQPQHF
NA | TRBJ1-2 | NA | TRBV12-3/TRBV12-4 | TGTGCCAGCAGTTACCAGGTTGCTCGGGGCTACACCTTC | CASSYQVARGYTF
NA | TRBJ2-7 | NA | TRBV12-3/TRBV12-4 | TGTGCCAGCACCTTGAGAGGAGATGAGCAGTACTTC | CASTLRGDEQYF
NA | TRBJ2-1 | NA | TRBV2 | TGTGCCAGCAGCCCCAGGGGAGGAGATCGCAATGAGCAGTTCTTC | CASSPRGGDRNEQFF
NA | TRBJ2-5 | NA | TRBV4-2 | TGTGCCAGCAGCCAAGACAGGGGAGGCTTGGAGACCCAGTACTTC | CASSQDRGGLETQYF
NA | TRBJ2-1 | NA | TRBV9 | TGTGCCAGCAGCGTAGCGGCTAGCGTCCATGAGCAGTTCTTC | CASSVAASVHEQFF
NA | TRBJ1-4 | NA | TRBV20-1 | TGCAGTGCTAGAGATCGGGGGGGCGCAGGGGAAGAACTGTTTTTT | CSARDRGGAGEELFF